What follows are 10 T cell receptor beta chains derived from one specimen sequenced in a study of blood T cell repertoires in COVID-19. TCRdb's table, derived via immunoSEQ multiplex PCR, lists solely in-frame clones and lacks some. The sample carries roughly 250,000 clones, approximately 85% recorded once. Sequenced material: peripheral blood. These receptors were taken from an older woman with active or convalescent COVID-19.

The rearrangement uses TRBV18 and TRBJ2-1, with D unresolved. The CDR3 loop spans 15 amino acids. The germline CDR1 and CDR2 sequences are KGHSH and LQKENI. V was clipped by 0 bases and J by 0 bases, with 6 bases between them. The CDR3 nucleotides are TGTGCCAGCTCACCACCCTCCAGCTCCTACAATGAGCAGTTCTTC. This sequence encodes CASSPPSSSYNEQFF.

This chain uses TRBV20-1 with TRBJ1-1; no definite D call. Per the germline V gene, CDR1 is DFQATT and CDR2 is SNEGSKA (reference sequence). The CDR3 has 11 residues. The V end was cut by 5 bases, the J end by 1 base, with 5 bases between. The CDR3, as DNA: TGCAGTGCTTACTGGAACACTGAAGCTTTCTTT. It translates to CSAYWNTEAFF.

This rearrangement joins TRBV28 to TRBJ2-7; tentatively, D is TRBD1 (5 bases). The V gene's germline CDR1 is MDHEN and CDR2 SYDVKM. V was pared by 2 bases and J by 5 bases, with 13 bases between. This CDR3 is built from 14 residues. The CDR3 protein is CASSLTQGWHEQYF. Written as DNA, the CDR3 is TGTGCCAGCAGTTTAACCCAGGGTTGGCACGAGCAGTACTTC.

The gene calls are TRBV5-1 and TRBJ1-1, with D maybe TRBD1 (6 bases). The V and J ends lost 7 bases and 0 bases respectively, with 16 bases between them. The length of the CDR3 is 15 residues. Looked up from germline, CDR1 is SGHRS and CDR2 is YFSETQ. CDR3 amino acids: CASHTGGQLNTEAFF. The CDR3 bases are TGCGCCAGCCATACAGGCGGACAGTTGAACACTGAAGCTTTCTTT.

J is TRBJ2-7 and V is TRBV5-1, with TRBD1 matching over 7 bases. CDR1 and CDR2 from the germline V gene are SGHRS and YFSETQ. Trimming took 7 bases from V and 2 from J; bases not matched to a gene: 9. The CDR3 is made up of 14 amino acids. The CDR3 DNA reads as TGCGCCAGCCGCCCCGGGACAGATGCCTACGAGCAGTACTTC. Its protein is CASRPGTDAYEQYF. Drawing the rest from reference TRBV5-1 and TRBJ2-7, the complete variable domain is KAGVTQTPRYLIKTRGQQVTLSCSPISGHRSVSWYQQTPGQGLQFLFEYFSETQRNKGNFPGRFSGRQFSNSRSEMNVSTLELGDSALYLCASRPGTDAYEQYFGPGTRLTVT.

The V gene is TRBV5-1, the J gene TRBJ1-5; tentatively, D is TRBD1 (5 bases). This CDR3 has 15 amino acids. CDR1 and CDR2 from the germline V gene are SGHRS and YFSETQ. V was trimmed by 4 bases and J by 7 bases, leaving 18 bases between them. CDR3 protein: CASSPAGGERQPQHF. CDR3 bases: TGCGCCAGCAGCCCCGCTGGGGGGGAAAGGCAGCCCCAGCATTTT.

The CDR3 DNA reads TGCGCCAGCAGCTTTCAGGGTCTCGACACCGGGGAGCTGTTTTTT. Protein product: CASSFQGLDTGELFF. The V and J genes are TRBV5-1 and TRBJ2-2, with a possible D match to TRBD1 (5 bases). The CDR3 is made up of 15 amino acids. The V end was cut by 2 bases, the J end by 3 bases, with 11 bases between. Germline values: CDR1 SGHRS, CDR2 YFSETQ.

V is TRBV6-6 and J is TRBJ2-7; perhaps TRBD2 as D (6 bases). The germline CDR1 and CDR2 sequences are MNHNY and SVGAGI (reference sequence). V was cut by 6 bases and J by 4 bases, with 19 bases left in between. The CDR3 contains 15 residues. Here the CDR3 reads CASSQAGPWIYEQYF. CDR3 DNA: TGTGCCAGCAGCCAGGCGGGACCATGGATATACGAGCAGTACTTC.

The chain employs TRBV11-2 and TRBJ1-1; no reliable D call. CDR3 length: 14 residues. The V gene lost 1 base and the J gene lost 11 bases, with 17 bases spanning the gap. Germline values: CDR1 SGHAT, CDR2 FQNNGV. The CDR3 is CASSLVGVGSAAFF. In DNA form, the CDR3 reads TGTGCCAGCAGCTTAGTCGGGGTTGGGTCTGCCGCTTTCTTT.

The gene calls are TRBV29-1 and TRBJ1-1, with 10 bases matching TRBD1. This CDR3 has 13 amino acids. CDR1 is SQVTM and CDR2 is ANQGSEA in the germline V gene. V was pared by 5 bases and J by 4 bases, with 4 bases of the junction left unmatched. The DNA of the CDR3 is TGCAGCGTTCACCGACAGGGGGCCACTGAAGCTTTCTTT. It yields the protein CSVHRQGATEAFF. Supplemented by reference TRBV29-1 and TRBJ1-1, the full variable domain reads SAVISQKPSRDICQRGTSLTIQCQVDSQVTMMFWYRQQPGQSLTLIATANQGSEATYESGFVIDKFPISRPNLTFSTLTVSNMSPEDSSIYLCSVHRQGATEAFFGQGTRLTVV.